A selection of T cell receptor beta chains follows, all from one sample in a study of T cell responses to AZD1222 COVID-19 vaccine. Using immunoSEQ multiplex PCR, the repertoire was profiled, and TCRdb retains in-frame clones only, with some absent. Of tens of thousands of clones listed, around three quarters are singletons. Sequenced here: peripheral blood, sampled on day 0 of AZD1222 vaccination. The receptors shown here come from an adult in good health. Both conserved end residues are part of each CDR3. A D gene is named only where the DNA matches it firmly. Clone size is shown for a subset of rows, as once, few, many or a class of expanded clone.

cdr3_nt,cdr3_aa,clone_size,j_call,d_call,v_call
TGTGCCAGTAGTTGGGAACGGGACACAGATACGCAGTATTTT,CASSWERDTDTQYF,NA,TRBJ2-3,NA,TRBV19
TGTGCCAGCAGTTCCGGGGAGGGGACTGAAGCTTTCTTT,CASSSGEGTEAFF,large,TRBJ1-1,NA,TRBV12-3/TRBV12-4
TGTGCCAGCAGCTTTGGGGTGGTTGGCCAGAACACTGAAGCTTTCTTT,CASSFGVVGQNTEAFF,NA,TRBJ1-1,NA,TRBV7-9
TGTGCCAGTAGTACTCCCCCCGGGGGTGGTCAGCCCCAGCATTTT,CASSTPPGGGQPQHF,NA,TRBJ1-5,NA,TRBV19
TGTGCCAGCAGCTTAATGGGGACAGGGGATTATGAGCAGTTCTTC,CASSLMGTGDYEQFF,NA,TRBJ2-1,TRBD1,TRBV7-9
TGTGCCAGCAGCTTAGATTCGGGAGGGACCCAGCCCCAGCATTTT,CASSLDSGGTQPQHF,NA,TRBJ1-5,NA,TRBV11-3
TGCAGTGCTAGTGGGGAGTCCGCTGAAGCTTTCTTT,CSASGESAEAFF,NA,TRBJ1-1,NA,TRBV20-1
TGTGCCAGCAGCCAAGTTCCGGGGGAAGCCTATGGCTACACCTTC,CASSQVPGEAYGYTF,NA,TRBJ1-2,NA,TRBV3-1/TRBV3-2
TGTGCCAGCAGCCCGCCTGGGGCGACAGGGCGCACTGAAGCTTTCTTT,CASSPPGATGRTEAFF,NA,TRBJ1-1,TRBD1,TRBV27
TGTGCCAGCAGCAGGGGACTGGAGAATTCACCCCTCCACTTT,CASSRGLENSPLHF,NA,TRBJ1-6,NA,TRBV7-2
TGCGCCAGCAGTCAAAGACAGGAGAGCTCCTATAATTCACCCCTCCACTTT,CASSQRQESSYNSPLHF,NA,TRBJ1-6,NA,TRBV23-1
TGTGCCAGCAGTAGGACAGGGAGGAATTCACCCCTCCACTTT,CASSRTGRNSPLHF,NA,TRBJ1-6,TRBD1,TRBV28
TGTGCCAGCAGTGAAGCGGGGCCCCTCAATCAGCCCCAGCATTTT,CASSEAGPLNQPQHF,NA,TRBJ1-5,NA,TRBV6-1
TGTGCCAGCAGGGACAATCAGAGAGATACGCAGTATTTT,CASRDNQRDTQYF,NA,TRBJ2-3,NA,TRBV6-5
TGTGCCAGCAGCTATAAGTACGGTGAGCAGTTCTTC,CASSYKYGEQFF,NA,TRBJ2-1,NA,TRBV3-1/TRBV3-2
TGCGCCAGCAGAGTAACAGGGCGCTATGGCTACACCTTC,CASRVTGRYGYTF,NA,TRBJ1-2,NA,TRBV10-1
TGCGCCAGCAGCCCTGAAATTAACTATGGCTACACCTTC,CASSPEINYGYTF,NA,TRBJ1-2,NA,TRBV4-1
TGTGCCAGCACCTCCCGCGGTAGCAATCAGCCCCAGCATTTT,CASTSRGSNQPQHF,NA,TRBJ1-5,NA,TRBV6-5
TGTGCCACCGCAGGGGAGCCTATACTAGATGAGCAGTTCTTC,CATAGEPILDEQFF,NA,TRBJ2-1,NA,TRBV10-3
TGCGCCAGCAGCCCTTTCAAGGGAAGGGGTCGTTACGAGCAGTACTTC,CASSPFKGRGRYEQYF,NA,TRBJ2-7,NA,TRBV5-1
TGTGCCAGCAGCCAAGCAACTCTCTATGGCTACACCTTC,CASSQATLYGYTF,few,TRBJ1-2,NA,TRBV3-1/TRBV3-2
TGCGCCAGCAGCGTACAGGGGGCGAGGACTGAAGCTTTCTTT,CASSVQGARTEAFF,NA,TRBJ1-1,TRBD1,TRBV5-1
TGTGCCAGCACCCGCCGGGACATTTATGGCTACACCTTC,CASTRRDIYGYTF,NA,TRBJ1-2,NA,TRBV5-6
TGTGCCAGCACCACTCACATCCGCGAAGCGACCTTTCTCAATCAGCCCCAGCATTTT,CASTTHIREATFLNQPQHF,NA,TRBJ1-5,NA,TRBV27
TGTGCCAGCAGCCCAGATAGGGGGATCGGGGAGGCTGAAGCTTTCTTT,CASSPDRGIGEAEAFF,NA,TRBJ1-1,NA,TRBV5-6
TGTGCCAGCAGCCGGCCTGGGGCTTCTCAAGAGACCCAGTACTTC,CASSRPGASQETQYF,NA,TRBJ2-5,NA,TRBV7-2
TGTGCCAGTAGTATAAGCTGGAGGAACTATGGCTACACCTTC,CASSISWRNYGYTF,NA,TRBJ1-2,NA,TRBV19
TGTGCCAGCAGCCAAGATCGAATTGGGGGGGTGTCCGGGGAGCTGTTTTTT,CASSQDRIGGVSGELFF,NA,TRBJ2-2,TRBD2,TRBV3-1/TRBV3-2
TGTGCTAGCAGCTTAACAGAGAACACTGAAGCTTTCTTT,CASSLTENTEAFF,NA,TRBJ1-1,NA,TRBV7-7
TGTGCCAGCAGTCAGGGGCCAAACACTGAAGCTTTCTTT,CASSQGPNTEAFF,NA,TRBJ1-1,NA,TRBV7-3
TGTGCCAGCAGCGTCCGACTAGCGGGGGTTTCCGGGGAGGAGACCCAGTACTTC,CASSVRLAGVSGEETQYF,NA,TRBJ2-5,TRBD2,TRBV9
TGTGCCATCAGTGAACCGCCAGGGAACTATGGCTACACCTTC,CAISEPPGNYGYTF,NA,TRBJ1-2,NA,TRBV10-3
TGTGCCAGCAGTGCGACCCCTGGGGACAGTGAAGAGACCCAGTACTTC,CASSATPGDSEETQYF,NA,TRBJ2-5,TRBD1,TRBV28
TGTGCCAGCAGCCTTCGGACAGGAAATGAAAAACTGTTTTTT,CASSLRTGNEKLFF,NA,TRBJ1-4,TRBD1,TRBV3-1/TRBV3-2
TGCGCCAGCAGTCAATCGGGTCCCAGCTCACACGGTAATCAGCCCCAGCATTTT,CASSQSGPSSHGNQPQHF,NA,TRBJ1-5,NA,TRBV23-1
TGTGCCAGCAGCGTAGCTCCAAGGCGTGAAGCTTTCTTT,CASSVAPRREAFF,NA,TRBJ1-1,NA,TRBV9
TGCGCCAGCAGCTTGGGAGGTGGGGGTGGAAATCAGCCCCAGCATTTT,CASSLGGGGGNQPQHF,NA,TRBJ1-5,NA,TRBV5-1
TGCGCCAGCAGCCAAGATTTGCAGGGGGACAATGAGCAGTTCTTC,CASSQDLQGDNEQFF,NA,TRBJ2-1,TRBD1,TRBV4-3
TGTGCCAGCAGCCAAGGTTCTAGCGGGGATACGCAGTATTTT,CASSQGSSGDTQYF,NA,TRBJ2-3,TRBD2,TRBV3-1/TRBV3-2
TGTGCCAGCAGTAACGACAGGAGCTATGGCTACACCTTC,CASSNDRSYGYTF,NA,TRBJ1-2,NA,TRBV28
TGTGCCAGCAGTACAGGGTTTGGAAACACCATATATTTT,CASSTGFGNTIYF,NA,TRBJ1-3,NA,TRBV27
TGTGCCAGCAGCAGGGGACTAGCGGGGGTGTGGGAGACCCAGTACTTC,CASSRGLAGVWETQYF,NA,TRBJ2-5,NA,TRBV21-1
TGTGCCAGCAGCTCCTCCGGGACAGGGGACGGGGAGACCCAGTACTTC,CASSSSGTGDGETQYF,NA,TRBJ2-5,TRBD1,TRBV11-3
TGTGCCAGCCGGACAGGGAGAGAGACCCAGTACTTC,CASRTGRETQYF,NA,TRBJ2-5,TRBD1,TRBV11-2
TGTGCCTGGAGTGGCAGGGGAGGTCGTAATTCACCCCTCCACTTT,CAWSGRGGRNSPLHF,NA,TRBJ1-6,NA,TRBV30
TGTGCCACCAGCAGGGGGAAAGGGGGAATCACAGATACGCAGTATTTT,CATSRGKGGITDTQYF,NA,TRBJ2-3,NA,TRBV15
TGTGCCAGCAGCTCAAGGGCCTATGGCACAGATACGCAGTATTTT,CASSSRAYGTDTQYF,NA,TRBJ2-3,NA,TRBV7-2
TGCGCCAGCAGCCATGCCCCCGGGACCGGGGAGCTGTTTTTT,CASSHAPGTGELFF,few,TRBJ2-2,NA,TRBV4-3
TGTGCCAGCAGCTTAAGAGGAAACACTGAAGCTTTCTTT,CASSLRGNTEAFF,few,TRBJ1-1,NA,TRBV11-2
TGTGCCAGCAGCTTAATTACAGGGGACACTGAAGCTTTCTTT,CASSLITGDTEAFF,once,TRBJ1-1,TRBD1,TRBV7-9
TGTGCCAGCTCACGAGACAGGGAAAGCAATCAGCCCCAGCATTTT,CASSRDRESNQPQHF,NA,TRBJ1-5,TRBD1,TRBV18